Included here is one T cell receptor beta chain sequence, with context. The data originate from a study of cytomegalovirus exposure and HLA in healthy donors. The PCR used 60 Vbeta and 13 Jbeta primers. Assay used: immunoSEQ multiplex PCR; TCRdb lists only in-frame clones, some missing. The sample shows more than 150,000 clones, around 83% of them seen only once. Trimming took 3 bases from V and 0 from J; bases not matched to a gene: 4. The CDR3 has 15 amino acids. Germline V gene lookup returns CDR1 ENHRY and CDR2 SYGVKD. Specimen: PBMCs. The source of this sequence is a man in his fifties or sixties in good health and CMV-seronegative. This chain links TRBV10-3 with TRBJ2-7, with 8 positions matching TRBD2. CDR3 sequence (DNA): TGTGCCATCAGTGATCTAAGCGGGAGCTCCTACGAGCAGTACTTC. Its protein product is CAISDLSGSSYEQYF.